This T cell receptor (beta chain) was documented in a study of CD8+ T cells in alopecia areata. Study summary: Oral tofacitinib (5 to 10 mg twice daily) was administered to treated patients. Study-level points and caveats: There were also resident alphabeta T cells of normal skin sequenced in scalp samples. Throughout tofacitinib, many expanded lesional clones continued to persist in scalp and blood. For patients receiving tofacitinib, scalp clonality and expanded CD8+ clones among the top 100 significantly decreased.

In its sample, this clone was seen a few times. Antigen specificity is unknown. The sample's treatment: oral pan-JAK inhibitor, 5-10 mg twice daily. RNA extraction and reverse transcription yielded cDNA as sequencing template. The assay was immunoSEQ multiplex PCR, and TCRdb's table has in-frame clones only and misses some. The sample yields roughly 180,000 clones, approximately 56% seen once. The CDR3 extends over 15 amino acids. With V trimmed by 0 bases and J by 5 bases, 1 base remained unmatched. Germline V gene data show CDR1 as SGHVS and CDR2 as FQNEAQ. The chain has TRBV7-8 and TRBJ1-2, with TRBD1 identical over 12 bases. The sequences come from CD4+ T cells sorted from blood, collected at week 4, from a patient treated with tofacitinib. The sequence was collected from a human donor with alopecia areata. The CDR3 sequence: CASSLAGQGAYGYTF. The CDR3 nucleotides read TGTGCCAGCAGCTTAGCGGGACAGGGGGCGTATGGCTACACCTTC.